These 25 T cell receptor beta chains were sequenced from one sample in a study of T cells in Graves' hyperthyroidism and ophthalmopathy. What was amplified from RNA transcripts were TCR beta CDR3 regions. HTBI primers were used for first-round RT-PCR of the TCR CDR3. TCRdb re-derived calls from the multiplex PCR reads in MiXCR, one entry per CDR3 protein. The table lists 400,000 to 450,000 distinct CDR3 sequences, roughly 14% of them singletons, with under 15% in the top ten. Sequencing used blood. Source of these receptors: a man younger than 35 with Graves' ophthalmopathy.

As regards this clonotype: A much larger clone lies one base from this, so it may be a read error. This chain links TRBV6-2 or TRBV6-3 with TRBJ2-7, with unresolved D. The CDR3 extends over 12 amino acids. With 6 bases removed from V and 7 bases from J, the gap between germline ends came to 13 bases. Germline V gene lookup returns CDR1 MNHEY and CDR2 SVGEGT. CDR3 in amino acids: CASSPSLDEQYF. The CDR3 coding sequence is TGTGCCAGCAGCCCTAGTTTGGATGAGCAGTACTTC.

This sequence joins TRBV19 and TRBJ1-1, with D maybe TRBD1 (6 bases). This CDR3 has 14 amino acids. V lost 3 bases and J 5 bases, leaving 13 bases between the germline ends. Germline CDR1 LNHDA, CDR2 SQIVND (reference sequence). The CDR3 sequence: CASSIRGQRTEAFF. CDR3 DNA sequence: TGTGCCAGTAGTATCCGGGGGCAACGGACTGAAGCTTTCTTT.

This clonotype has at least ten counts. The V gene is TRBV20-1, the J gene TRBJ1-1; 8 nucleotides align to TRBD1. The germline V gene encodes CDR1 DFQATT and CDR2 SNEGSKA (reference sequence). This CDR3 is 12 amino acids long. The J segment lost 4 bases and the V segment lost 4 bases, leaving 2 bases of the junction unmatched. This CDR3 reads CSATQGGTEAFF. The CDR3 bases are TGCAGTGCTACACAGGGGGGCACTGAAGCTTTCTTT.

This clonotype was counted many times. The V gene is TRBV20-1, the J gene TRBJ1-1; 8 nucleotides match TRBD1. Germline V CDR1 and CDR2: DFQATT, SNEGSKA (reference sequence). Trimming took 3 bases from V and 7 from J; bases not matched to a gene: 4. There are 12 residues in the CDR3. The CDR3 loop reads CSASQGAGEAFF. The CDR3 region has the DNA TGCAGTGCTAGCCAGGGGGCTGGTGAAGCTTTCTTT.

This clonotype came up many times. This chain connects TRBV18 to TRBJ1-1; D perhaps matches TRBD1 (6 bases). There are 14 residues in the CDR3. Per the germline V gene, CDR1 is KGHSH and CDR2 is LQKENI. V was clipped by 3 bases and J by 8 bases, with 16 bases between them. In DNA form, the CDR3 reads TGTGCCAGCTCACCGGCTACAGGGTCTGACGAAGCTTTCTTT. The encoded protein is CASSPATGSDEAFF.

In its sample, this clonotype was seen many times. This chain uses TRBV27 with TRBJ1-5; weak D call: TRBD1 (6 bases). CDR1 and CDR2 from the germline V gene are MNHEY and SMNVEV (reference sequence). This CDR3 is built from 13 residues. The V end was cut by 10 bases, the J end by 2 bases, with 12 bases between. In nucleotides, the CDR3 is TGTGCCACCCGGCGGACAGGCAATCAGCCCCAGCATTTT. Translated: CATRRTGNQPQHF.

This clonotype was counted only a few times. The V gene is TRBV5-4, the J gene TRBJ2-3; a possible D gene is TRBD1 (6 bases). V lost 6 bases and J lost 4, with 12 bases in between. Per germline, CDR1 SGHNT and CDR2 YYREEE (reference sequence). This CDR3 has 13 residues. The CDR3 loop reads CASIKTGSDTQYF. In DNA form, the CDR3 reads TGTGCCAGCATCAAAACAGGGTCAGATACGCAGTATTTT.

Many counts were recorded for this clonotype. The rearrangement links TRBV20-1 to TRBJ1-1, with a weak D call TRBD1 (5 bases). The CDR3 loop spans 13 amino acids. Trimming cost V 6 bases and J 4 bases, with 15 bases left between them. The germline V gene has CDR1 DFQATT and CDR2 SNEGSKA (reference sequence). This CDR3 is CSAPQNRLTEAFF. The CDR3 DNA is TGCAGTGCGCCGCAGAACAGGCTCACTGAAGCTTTCTTT.

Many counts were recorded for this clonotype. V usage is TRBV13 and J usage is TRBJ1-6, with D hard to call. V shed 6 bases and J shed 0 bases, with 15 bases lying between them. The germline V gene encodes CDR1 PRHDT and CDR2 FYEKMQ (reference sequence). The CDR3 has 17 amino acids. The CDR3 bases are TGTGCCAGCAGTTTCCGGGAGCCGAGCTCCTATAATTCACCCCTCCACTTT. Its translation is CASSFREPSSYNSPLHF.

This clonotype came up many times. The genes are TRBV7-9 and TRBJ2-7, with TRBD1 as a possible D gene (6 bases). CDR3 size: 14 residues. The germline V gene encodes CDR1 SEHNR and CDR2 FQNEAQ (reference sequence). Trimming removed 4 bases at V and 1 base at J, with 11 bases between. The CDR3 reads CASSYRDISYEQYF. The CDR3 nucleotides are TGTGCCAGCAGCTATAGGGACATTTCCTACGAGCAGTACTTC.

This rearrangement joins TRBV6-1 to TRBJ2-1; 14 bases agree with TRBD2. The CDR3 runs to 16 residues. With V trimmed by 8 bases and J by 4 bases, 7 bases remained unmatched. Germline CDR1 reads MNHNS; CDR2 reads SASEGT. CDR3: CASYAGLAGEYNEQFF. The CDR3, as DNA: TGTGCCAGCTATGCGGGACTAGCGGGGGAGTACAATGAGCAGTTCTTC.

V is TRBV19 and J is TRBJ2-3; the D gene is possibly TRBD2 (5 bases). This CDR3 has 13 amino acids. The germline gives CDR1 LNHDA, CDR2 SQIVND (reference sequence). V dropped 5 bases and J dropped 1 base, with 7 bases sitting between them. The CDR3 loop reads CASSVGGTDTQYF. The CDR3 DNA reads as TGTGCCAGTAGTGTCGGGGGCACAGATACGCAGTATTTT.

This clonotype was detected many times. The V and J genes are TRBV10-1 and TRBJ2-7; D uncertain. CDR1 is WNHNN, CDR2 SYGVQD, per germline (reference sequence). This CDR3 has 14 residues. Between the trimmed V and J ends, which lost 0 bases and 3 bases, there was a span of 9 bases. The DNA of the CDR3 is TGCGCCAGCAGTGAGTCGATTTCGCACTACGAGCAGTACTTC. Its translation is CASSESISHYEQYF.

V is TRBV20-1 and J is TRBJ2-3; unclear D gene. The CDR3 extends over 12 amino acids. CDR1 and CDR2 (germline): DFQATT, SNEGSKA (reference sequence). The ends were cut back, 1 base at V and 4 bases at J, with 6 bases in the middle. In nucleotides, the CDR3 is TGCAGTGCTAGAGGCCAGGCAGATACGCAGTATTTT. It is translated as CSARGQADTQYF.

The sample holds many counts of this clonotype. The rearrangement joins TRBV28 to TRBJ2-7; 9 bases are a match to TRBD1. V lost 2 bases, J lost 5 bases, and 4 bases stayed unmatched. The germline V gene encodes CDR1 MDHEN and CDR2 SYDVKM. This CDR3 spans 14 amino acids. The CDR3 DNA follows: TGTGCCAGCAGTTTAGGACAGGGGTTCAACGAGCAGTACTTC. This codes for CASSLGQGFNEQYF. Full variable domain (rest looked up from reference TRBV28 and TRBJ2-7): DVKVTQSSRYLVKRTGEKVFLECVQDMDHENMFWYRQDPGLGLRLIYFSYDVKMKEKGDIPEGYSVSREKKERFSLILESASTNQTSMYLCASSLGQGFNEQYFGPGTRLTVT.

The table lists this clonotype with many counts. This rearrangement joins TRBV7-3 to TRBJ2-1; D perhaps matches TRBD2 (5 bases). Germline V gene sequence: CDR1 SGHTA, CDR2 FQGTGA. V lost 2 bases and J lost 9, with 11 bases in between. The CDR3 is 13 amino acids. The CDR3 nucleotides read TGTGCCAGCAGCTTACGCGGGTCACCTGAGCAGTTCTTC. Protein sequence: CASSLRGSPEQFF.

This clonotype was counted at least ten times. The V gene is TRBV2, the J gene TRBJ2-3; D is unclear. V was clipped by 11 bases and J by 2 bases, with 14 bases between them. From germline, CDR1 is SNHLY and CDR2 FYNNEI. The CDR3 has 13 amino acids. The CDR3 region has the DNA TGTGCCGGTAGGACCCTATTCACAGATACGCAGTATTTT. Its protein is CAGRTLFTDTQYF. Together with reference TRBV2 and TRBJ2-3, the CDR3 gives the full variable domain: EPEVTQTPSHQVTQMGQEVILRCVPISNHLYFYWYRQILGQKVEFLVSFYNNEISEKSEIFDDQFSVERPDGSNFTLKIRSTKLEDSAMYFCAGRTLFTDTQYFGPGTRLTVL.

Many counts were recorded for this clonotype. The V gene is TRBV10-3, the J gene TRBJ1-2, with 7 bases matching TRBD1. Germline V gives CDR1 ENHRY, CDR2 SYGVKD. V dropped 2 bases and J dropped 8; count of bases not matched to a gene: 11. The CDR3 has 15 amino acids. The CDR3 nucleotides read TGTGCCATCAGTGAGAGGTGGGCAGGGGGAGACGGCTACACCTTC. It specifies CAISERWAGGDGYTF.

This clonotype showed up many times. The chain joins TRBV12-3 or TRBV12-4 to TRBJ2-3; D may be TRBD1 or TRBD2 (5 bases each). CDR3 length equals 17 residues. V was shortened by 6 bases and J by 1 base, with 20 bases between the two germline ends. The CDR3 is CASRTPGQGDGTDTQYF. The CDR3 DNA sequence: TGTGCCAGCAGGACCCCGGGTCAAGGGGACGGCACAGATACGCAGTATTTT.

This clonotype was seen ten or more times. The CDR3 loop reads CASSDTGTGDEQYF. The CDR3 coding sequence is TGTGCCAGCAGTGACACCGGGACAGGGGACGAGCAGTACTTC. The chain couples TRBV6-1 to TRBJ2-7; 10 bases are shared with TRBD1. CDR3 length: 14 amino acids. Trimming took 3 bases from V and 5 from J; bases not matched to a gene: 4. Per the germline V gene, CDR1 is MNHNS and CDR2 is SASEGT.

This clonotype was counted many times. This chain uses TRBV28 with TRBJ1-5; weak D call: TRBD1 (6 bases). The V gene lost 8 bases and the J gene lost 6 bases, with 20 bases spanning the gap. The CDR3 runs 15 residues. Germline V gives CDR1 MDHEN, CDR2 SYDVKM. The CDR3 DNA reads TGTGCCAGCTGCGGACAACCAGGGGTAACTCAGCCCCAGCATTTT. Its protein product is CASCGQPGVTQPQHF.

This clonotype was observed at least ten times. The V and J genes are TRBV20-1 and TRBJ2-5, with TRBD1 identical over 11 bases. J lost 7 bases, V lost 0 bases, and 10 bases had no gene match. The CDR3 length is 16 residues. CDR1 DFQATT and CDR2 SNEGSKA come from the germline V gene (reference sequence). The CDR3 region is CSARDPDRGRGGTQYF. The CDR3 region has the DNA TGCAGTGCTAGAGACCCGGACAGGGGGCGCGGAGGGACCCAGTACTTC.

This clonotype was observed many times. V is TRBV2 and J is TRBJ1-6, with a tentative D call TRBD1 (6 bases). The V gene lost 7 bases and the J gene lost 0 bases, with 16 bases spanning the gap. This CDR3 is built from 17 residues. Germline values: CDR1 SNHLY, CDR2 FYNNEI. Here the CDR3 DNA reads TGTGCCAGCACCCCTCGGGGGGCTGGCTCCTATAATTCACCCCTCCACTTT. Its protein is CASTPRGAGSYNSPLHF.

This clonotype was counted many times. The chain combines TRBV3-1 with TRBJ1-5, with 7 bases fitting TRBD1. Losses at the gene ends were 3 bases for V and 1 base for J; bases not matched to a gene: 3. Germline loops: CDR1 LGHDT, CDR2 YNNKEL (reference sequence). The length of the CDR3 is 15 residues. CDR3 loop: CASSHGTASNQPQHF. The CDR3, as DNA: TGTGCCAGCAGCCACGGGACAGCGAGCAATCAGCCCCAGCATTTT. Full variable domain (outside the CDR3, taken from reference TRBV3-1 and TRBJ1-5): DTAVSQTPKYLVTQMGNDKSIKCEQNLGHDTMYWYKQDSKKFLKIMFSYNNKELIINETVPNRFSPKSPDKAHLNLHINSLELGDSAVYFCASSHGTASNQPQHFGDGTRLSIL.

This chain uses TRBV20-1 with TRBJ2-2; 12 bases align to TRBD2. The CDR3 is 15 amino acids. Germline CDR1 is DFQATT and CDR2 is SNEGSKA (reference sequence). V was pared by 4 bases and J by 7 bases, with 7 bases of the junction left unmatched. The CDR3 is CSATTSGRGIGELFF. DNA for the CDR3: TGCAGTGCTACGACTAGCGGGAGAGGGATCGGGGAGCTGTTTTTT.